Listed below are T cell receptor beta chains from one sample, sequenced in a study of cytomegalovirus exposure and HLA in healthy donors. Repertoires were generated with immunoSEQ multiplex PCR, while TCRdb's copy carries only in-frame clones and drops some. The profile covers about 130,000 clones, with 79% appearing a single time and 5% to 8.5% taken by the ten largest. The sample was PBMCs. The receptors derive from a man aged 35-49 years in good health and CMV-seropositive. The CDR3 runs from the conserved cysteine through the conserved F or W. The order of the fields is J gene, clone size, V gene, D gene, CDR3 DNA, CDR3 protein. A D gene is named only where the DNA matches it firmly. Size is omitted from some rows. Given values are once, few, many or a class for expanded clones.

TRBJ2-7 | - | TRBV21-1 | - | TGTGCCAGCAGCACTCAAAAAGAGGGACAGGTTAATGTCTACGAGCAGTACTTC | CASSTQKEGQVNVYEQYF
TRBJ1-1 | - | TRBV5-6 | - | TGTGCCAGCAGCGTACGGGTCAGTAGGACTGAAGCTTTCTTT | CASSVRVSRTEAFF
TRBJ1-1 | - | TRBV27 | TRBD1 | TGTGCCAGCAGTTTAGGGACAGGTTTCACTGAAGCTTTCTTT | CASSLGTGFTEAFF
TRBJ1-1 | - | TRBV27 | TRBD1 | TGTGCCAGCCGAGGACAGGGCTTAACTGAAGCTTTCTTT | CASRGQGLTEAFF
TRBJ2-1 | - | TRBV7-2 | TRBD2 | TGTGCCAGCAGCTTAGACAGCGGGAGTTACAATGAGCAGTTCTTC | CASSLDSGSYNEQFF
TRBJ1-3 | - | TRBV5-1 | - | TGCGCCAGCAGCTTGGAAATTAACTCTGGAAACACCATATATTTT | CASSLEINSGNTIYF
TRBJ1-1 | - | TRBV27 | - | TGTGCCAGCAGTTCCCGACTGGTTTTCGCTGAAGCTTTCTTT | CASSSRLVFAEAFF
TRBJ2-3 | - | TRBV6-1 | TRBD1 | TGTGCCAGCAGTGGGACAGGGGGCGCCCGCGATACGCAGTATTTT | CASSGTGGARDTQYF
TRBJ1-2 | - | TRBV6-5 | TRBD1 | TGTGCCAGCGTTTCGGAGACAGGGGGTGGCTACACCTTC | CASVSETGGGYTF
TRBJ2-7 | - | TRBV11-2 | TRBD1 | TGTGCCAGCAGCCCCGGGACAGGGGGCGGTTACGAGCAGTACTTC | CASSPGTGGGYEQYF
TRBJ1-4 | - | TRBV9 | TRBD1 | TGTGCCAGCAGCGTTACCGGGACAGCCTCTGAAAAACTGTTTTTT | CASSVTGTASEKLFF
TRBJ1-1 | - | TRBV6-4 | - | TGTGCCAGCAGTACCGACAGGATGAACACTGAAGCTTTCTTT | CASSTDRMNTEAFF
TRBJ1-4 | - | TRBV18 | - | TGTGCCAGCTCCCCGGTAACAACTAATGAAAAACTGTTTTTT | CASSPVTTNEKLFF
TRBJ1-4 | - | TRBV19 | TRBD1 | TGTGCCAGTAGTACCGGGGACAGGGTCGTAAAAAAAGAAAAACTGTTTTTT | CASSTGDRVVKKEKLFF
TRBJ2-3 | once | TRBV29-1 | - | TGCAGCGTTCTCGGCCAAGGGGCAGGGAGCACAGATACGCAGTATTTT | CSVLGQGAGSTDTQYF
TRBJ2-7 | - | TRBV7-9 | TRBD2 | TGTTCCAGCAGTGGGGGGGGCTACGAGCAGTACTTC | CSSSGGGYEQYF
TRBJ1-4 | - | TRBV7-9 | - | TGTGCCAGCAGCTTAGATCCGAGCCAAGCGACTAATGAAAAACTGTTTTTT | CASSLDPSQATNEKLFF
TRBJ2-1 | once | TRBV11-2 | TRBD1 | TGTGCCAGCAGCCCGGGACAGGGAAGTTGGAATGAGCAGTTCTTC | CASSPGQGSWNEQFF
TRBJ2-3 | - | TRBV30 | - | TGTGCCTGGAGCCCCGGTCTTAGCACAGATACGCAGTATTTT | CAWSPGLSTDTQYF
TRBJ2-1 | once | TRBV6-4 | TRBD2 | TGTGCCAGCAGCCCGCAAGGACTAGCGGACGTCTACCGCTACAATGAGCAGTTCTTC | CASSPQGLADVYRYNEQFF
TRBJ2-7 | - | TRBV11-3 | TRBD1 | TGTGCCGGCAGCGCAACATCGGACAGGGCTTACGAGCAGTACTTC | CAGSATSDRAYEQYF
TRBJ2-6 | - | TRBV28 | - | TGTGCCAGCAGTTCGCAAGTCAGCTCTGGGGCCAACGTCCTGACTTTC | CASSSQVSSGANVLTF
TRBJ1-1 | - | TRBV5-5 | TRBD1 | TGTGCCAGCAGCCGAGACAGGGGAAACACTGAAGCTTTCTTT | CASSRDRGNTEAFF
TRBJ2-6 | - | TRBV5-4 | - | TGTGCCAGCAGCTACAAAAGGGCAGGGGGGATAGACGTCCTGACTTTC | CASSYKRAGGIDVLTF
TRBJ1-2 | few | TRBV19 | - | TGTGCCAGTAGTAAGGGGAACTATGGCTACACCTTC | CASSKGNYGYTF
TRBJ2-5 | - | TRBV18 | - | TGTGCCAGCTCACCACCCCCGGGTCAAGAGACCCAGTACTTC | CASSPPPGQETQYF
TRBJ2-5 | - | TRBV5-4 | - | TGTGCCAGCAGACCGAAAACCCAGGAAGAGACCCAGTACTTC | CASRPKTQEETQYF
TRBJ1-5 | - | TRBV2 | - | TGTGCCAGCAGTGAAGAGGGGGGGCTCAGCAATCAGCCCCAGCATTTT | CASSEEGGLSNQPQHF
TRBJ2-7 | once | TRBV18 | TRBD2 | TGTGCCAGCTCACCCGGACTAGTTTCCTACGAGCAGTACTTC | CASSPGLVSYEQYF
TRBJ1-5 | - | TRBV15 | - | TGTGCCACCAGCAGAGATGGGGGCCAGCCCCAGCATTTT | CATSRDGGQPQHF
TRBJ2-7 | - | TRBV5-1 | TRBD2 | TGCGCCAGCAGCTTGGATACGGCTGGGACTAGCGGGTCCTACGAGCAGTACTTC | CASSLDTAGTSGSYEQYF
TRBJ2-7 | - | TRBV11-1 | TRBD1 | TGTGCCAGTCGAAGGGACAGGGGCACCTACGAGCAGTACTTC | CASRRDRGTYEQYF
TRBJ1-6 | - | TRBV9 | TRBD1 | TGTGCCAGCAGCGGAGGGACAGGTGGAGGAGGTAGCTCCTATAATTCACCCCTCCACTTT | CASSGGTGGGGSSYNSPLHF
TRBJ2-3 | - | TRBV4-1 | - | TGCGCCAGCAGCCAAGAAAGGGCAGGGTTTGTGACAGATACGCAGTATTTT | CASSQERAGFVTDTQYF
TRBJ1-5 | - | TRBV6-5 | - | TGTGCCAGCAGTGGGGGGGGACAGCCCCAGCATTTT | CASSGGGQPQHF
TRBJ2-7 | - | TRBV5-6 | - | TGTGCCAGCAGCTTGTCAATGAGCTCCTACGAGCAGTACTTC | CASSLSMSSYEQYF
TRBJ2-3 | - | TRBV15 | TRBD1 | TGTGCCACCAGCAGTTGGGGACAGGGCACAGATACGCAGTATTTT | CATSSWGQGTDTQYF
TRBJ2-5 | few | TRBV5-3 | TRBD2 | TGTGCCAGAAGCTCCCTGACTAGCGGGAGGCAAGAGACCCAGTACTTC | CARSSLTSGRQETQYF
TRBJ1-1 | - | TRBV29-1 | - | TGCAGCGCCACAAGTGCGGGGAACACTGAAGCTTTCTTT | CSATSAGNTEAFF
TRBJ2-7 | - | TRBV19 | TRBD2 | TGTGCCAGTAGCGCGACTAGCGGGAGGTCCTACGAGCAGTACTTC | CASSATSGRSYEQYF
TRBJ2-5 | - | TRBV27 | TRBD1 | TGTGCCAGCAGTCCCGGGGACAGCCAAGAGACCCAGTACTTC | CASSPGDSQETQYF
TRBJ2-1 | - | TRBV5-1 | TRBD2 | TGCGCCAGCAGCTTTAGCGGGGATGAGCAGTTCTTC | CASSFSGDEQFF
TRBJ1-2 | - | TRBV5-5 | - | TGTGCCAGCAGGCCGGGGGGGGGAGATGGTCGGGGCTACACCTTC | CASRPGGGDGRGYTF
TRBJ2-1 | - | TRBV6-1 | - | TGTGCCAGCAGTGAAATGTTAGACAATGAGCAGTTCTTC | CASSEMLDNEQFF
TRBJ2-4 | - | TRBV6-5 | - | TGTGCCAGCAGTTCTTACAGGGCCGACAAAAACATTCAGTACTTC | CASSSYRADKNIQYF
TRBJ1-1 | - | TRBV18 | TRBD1 | TGTGCCAGCTCACCAAGAGGGACAGCGTTAGGAGCTTTCTTT | CASSPRGTALGAFF
TRBJ1-1 | - | TRBV10-3 | TRBD1 | TGTGCCATCAGTGAGTTTCAGGGGGAGGACACTGAAGCTTTCTTT | CAISEFQGEDTEAFF
TRBJ2-3 | once | TRBV11-2 | TRBD1 | TGTGCCAGCAGCTTAGGGGGACAGGACACAGATACGCAGTATTTT | CASSLGGQDTDTQYF
TRBJ2-2 | few | TRBV2 | TRBD1 | TGTGCCAGCGCCTTACCCGGGACAGGGGGCCCCGGGGAGCTGTTTTTT | CASALPGTGGPGELFF
TRBJ2-1 | - | TRBV5-6 | TRBD2 | TGTGCCAGCAGCTTGATGGTTAGCGGGGCATACAATGAGCAGTTCTTC | CASSLMVSGAYNEQFF